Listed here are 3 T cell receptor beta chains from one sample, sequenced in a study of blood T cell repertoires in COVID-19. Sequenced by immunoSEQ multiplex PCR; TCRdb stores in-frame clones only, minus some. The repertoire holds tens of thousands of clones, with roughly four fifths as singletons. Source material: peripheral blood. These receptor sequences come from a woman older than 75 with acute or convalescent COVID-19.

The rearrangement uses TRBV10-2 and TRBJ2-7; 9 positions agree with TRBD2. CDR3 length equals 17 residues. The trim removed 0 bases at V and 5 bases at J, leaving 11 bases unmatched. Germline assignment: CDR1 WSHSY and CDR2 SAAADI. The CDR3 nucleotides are TGCGCCAGCAGTGAGTCCGGCGGGGGGGCCGAGGGGCACGAGCAGTACTTC. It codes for CASSESGGGAEGHEQYF.

The CDR3 is CASSQGQVLNTEAFF. The DNA for the CDR3 is TGTGCCAGCAGCCAAGGACAGGTTTTGAACACTGAAGCTTTCTTT. This chain joins TRBV3-1 (or the pseudogene TRBV3-2) and TRBJ1-1; D is possibly TRBD1 (6 bases). V was pared by 1 base and J by 0 bases, with 9 bases between. The germline CDR1 and CDR2 sequences are LGHDT and YNNKEL (reference sequence). This CDR3 is 15 amino acids long.

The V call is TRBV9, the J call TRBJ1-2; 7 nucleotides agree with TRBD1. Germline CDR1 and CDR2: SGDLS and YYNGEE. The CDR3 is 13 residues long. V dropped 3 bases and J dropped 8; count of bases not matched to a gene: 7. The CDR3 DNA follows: TGTGCCAGCAGCGCCCAGGGGGATGGAGGCTACACCTTC. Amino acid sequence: CASSAQGDGGYTF.